This T cell receptor (beta chain) was documented in a study of vaccination effects on CD4 cells after COVID-19. In germline, CDR1 is LGHNA, CDR2 YSLEER. The CDR3 is made up of 16 amino acids. V was shortened by 0 bases and J by 7 bases, with 15 bases between the two germline ends. Study-wide points: Marked clonal contraction of both clone types appeared late after vaccination. The study got few convalescent patients and did not collect any early post-infection timepoints.

This table comes from immunoSEQ multiplex PCR, and its TCRdb copy is limited to in-frame clones, with some not included. Of about 50,000 clones listed, 60% to 85% were seen once; the top ten hold 3%. Isolating CD4+ T cells followed ten to eleven days of culture. Negative nucleocapsid antibody tests before and after vaccination confirmed no previous SARS-CoV-2 infection. At days 3 and 7, half of the medium was exchanged for IL-2 medium. A remark on this clone: Its antigen is not known.

The source of this sequence is a human donor who received a COVID-19 vaccine. Sequencing used CD4+ T cells from PBMCs cultured without peptide, obtained before COVID-19 vaccination. The gene calls are TRBV4-3 and TRBJ1-4; D is ambiguous. In DNA form, the CDR3 reads TGCGCCAGCAGCCAAGATGTCTTGCGGTCGAGTGAAAAACTGTTTTTT. Its protein is CASSQDVLRSSEKLFF.